The 3 T cell receptor beta chains presented below share a single source sample, sequenced in a study of blood T cell repertoires in COVID-19. Data came from immunoSEQ multiplex PCR; TCRdb stores just in-frame clones and leaves some out. Seen here are 30,000 to 40,000 clones, around 86% observed once, and the top ten hold approximately 5.7%. The sequencing sample was made of peripheral blood. These receptors were obtained from a woman older than 75 with active or convalescent COVID-19.

This rearrangement joins TRBV5-1 to TRBJ2-3; TRBD2 matches at 14 bases. The V and J ends lost 0 bases and 6 bases, in that order; junction bases with no gene match: 3. Germline CDR1 is SGHRS and CDR2 is YFSETQ. The CDR3 extends over 16 amino acids. CDR3 loop: CASSLGLAGGHDTQYF. CDR3 in DNA: TGCGCCAGCAGCTTGGGACTAGCGGGGGGGCACGATACGCAGTATTTT.

For the CDR3, the DNA is TGTGCCAGCAGCCAAGAGCTAGCTGCGGGAGGCCGCTACAATGAGCAGTTCTTC. Translated: CASSQELAAGGRYNEQFF. V and J are TRBV4-2 and TRBJ2-1; 8 positions match TRBD2. The V segment lost 0 bases and the J segment 3 bases; nucleotides outside the gene matches: 10. CDR3 size: 18 residues. Germline CDR1 reads LGHNA; CDR2 reads YNFKEQ.

The J gene is TRBJ2-7, the V gene TRBV5-1; 10 nucleotides agree with TRBD2. The germline gives CDR1 SGHRS, CDR2 YFSETQ. V shed 4 bases and J 4 bases; nucleotides not matched to a gene: 8. This CDR3 contains 15 residues. CDR3 nucleotides: TGCGCCAGCAGCGTAGAGGGACTAGCGCCTTACGAGCAGTACTTC. It translates to CASSVEGLAPYEQYF. Supplemented by reference TRBV5-1 and TRBJ2-7, the full variable domain reads KAGVTQTPRYLIKTRGQQVTLSCSPISGHRSVSWYQQTPGQGLQFLFEYFSETQRNKGNFPGRFSGRQFSNSRSEMNVSTLELGDSALYLCASSVEGLAPYEQYFGPGTRLTVT.